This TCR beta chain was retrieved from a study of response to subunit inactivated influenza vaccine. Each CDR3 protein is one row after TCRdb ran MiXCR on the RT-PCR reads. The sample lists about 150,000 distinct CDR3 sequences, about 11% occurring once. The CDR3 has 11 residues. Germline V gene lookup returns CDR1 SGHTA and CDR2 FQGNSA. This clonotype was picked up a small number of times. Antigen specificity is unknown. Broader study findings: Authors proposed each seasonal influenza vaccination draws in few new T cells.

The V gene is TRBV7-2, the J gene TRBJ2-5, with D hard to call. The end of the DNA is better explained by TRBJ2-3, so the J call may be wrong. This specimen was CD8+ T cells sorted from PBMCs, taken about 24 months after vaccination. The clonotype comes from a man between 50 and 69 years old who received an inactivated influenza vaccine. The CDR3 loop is CASSFRETQYF. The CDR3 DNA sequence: TGTGCCAGCAGCTTTCGAGAGACGCAGTATTTT.